This is a list of T cell receptor beta chains from one sample in a study of blood T cell repertoires in COVID-19. Using immunoSEQ multiplex PCR, the repertoire was profiled, and TCRdb retains in-frame clones only, with some absent. The sample has around 170,000 clones, around 86% seen once. The sequencing sample was made of peripheral blood. These receptors all come from a woman aged 40 to 55 with acute or convalescent COVID-19. Both conserved end residues are part of each CDR3. A D gene is named only where the DNA matches it firmly. A clone size is listed for some rows: how often the clone was seen (once, few, many), or a class if it is expanded.

CDR3 DNA,CDR3 protein,J gene,clone size,D gene,V gene
TGTGCCAGCAGACTCGACTGGGACACCGGGGAGCTGTTTTTT,CASRLDWDTGELFF,TRBJ2-2,few,-,TRBV7-2
TGTGCCAGCAGCTTGGGCGGGGTTTATCAGCCCCAGCATTTT,CASSLGGVYQPQHF,TRBJ1-5,-,-,TRBV11-2
TGTGCCAGCAGTTCGGGACAGGGGACACAAGAGACCCAGTACTTC,CASSSGQGTQETQYF,TRBJ2-5,-,TRBD1,TRBV27
TGTGCCAGCAGTATCAAAGGGGCGTATGGCTACACCTTC,CASSIKGAYGYTF,TRBJ1-2,-,-,TRBV28
TGTGCCTGGATCCGGGACAGGGGGACAAGACTGGTAGGTGAGCAGTACTTC,CAWIRDRGTRLVGEQYF,TRBJ2-7,-,TRBD1,TRBV30
TGTGCCATCAGGGGGACAGTGAACACTGAAGCTTTCTTT,CAIRGTVNTEAFF,TRBJ1-1,-,TRBD1,TRBV10-3
TGTGCCAGCAGCCCAGGTCGGAATTCGGATGCCCAGTACTTC,CASSPGRNSDAQYF,TRBJ2-5,-,-,TRBV7-9
TGTGCCACCAGCAGAGACGGGACAGGGGGTCGCCAAGAGACCCAGTACTTC,CATSRDGTGGRQETQYF,TRBJ2-5,-,TRBD1,TRBV15
TGTGCCACCTCCCCCTTAGGACAGGGGTCCACCGGGGAGCTGTTTTTT,CATSPLGQGSTGELFF,TRBJ2-2,-,TRBD1,TRBV10-3
TGTGCCAGCAGCAATTGGCGTGGCAGGGAGGTAATAAGGTATGGCTACACCTTC,CASSNWRGREVIRYGYTF,TRBJ1-2,once,-,TRBV21-1
TGTGCCAGCAGTCTTACCAGGGATGGCTACACCTTC,CASSLTRDGYTF,TRBJ1-2,-,-,TRBV6-5
TGCGCCAGCAGCAGCCGGGGCTTGGGAGGAACTAATGAAAAACTGTTTTTT,CASSSRGLGGTNEKLFF,TRBJ1-4,-,-,TRBV5-1
TGTGCCAGCAGTTACTCTGGGACAGGTCACTACGAGCAGTACTTC,CASSYSGTGHYEQYF,TRBJ2-7,-,TRBD1,TRBV6-5
TGTGCCAGCAGCTCATTCAGCGGGGTCCTCCAAGAGACCCAGTACTTC,CASSSFSGVLQETQYF,TRBJ2-5,few,TRBD2,TRBV7-9
TGTGCCAGCGATAGTCAGGGGATGGATGAGCAGTTCTTC,CASDSQGMDEQFF,TRBJ2-1,once,-,TRBV27
TGTGCCAGCAGTCGAGCTTCCTACGAGCAGTACTTC,CASSRASYEQYF,TRBJ2-7,few,-,TRBV12-3/TRBV12-4